Listed below are T cell receptor beta chains from one sample, sequenced in a study of lymphopenia after photon versus proton radiotherapy. Data came from immunoSEQ multiplex PCR; TCRdb stores just in-frame clones and leaves some out. The table includes about 33,000 clones, roughly 90% detected once. The sequencing used peripheral blood, collected from a patient treated with photon-based radiotherapy. Receptor source: a woman in her 50s with pancreatic cancer. The CDR3 runs from the conserved cysteine through the conserved F or W. Each record gives: D gene, clone size, V gene, J gene, CDR3 protein, CDR3 DNA. A D gene is named only where the DNA matches it firmly. The size field is filled for only some rows; it gives once, few, many or a size class.

D gene: .
clone size: .
V gene: TRBV7-2
J gene: TRBJ1-3
CDR3 protein: CASSLGEGGSGNTIYF
CDR3 DNA: TGTGCCAGCAGCTTAGGGGAGGGTGGCTCTGGAAACACCATATATTTT

D gene: .
clone size: .
V gene: TRBV5-5
J gene: TRBJ1-4
CDR3 protein: CASSLQVRGNGVGKLFF
CDR3 DNA: TGTGCCAGCAGCTTGCAAGTCCGGGGTAATGGTGTCGGAAAACTGTTTTTT

D gene: .
clone size: .
V gene: TRBV5-1
J gene: TRBJ2-2
CDR3 protein: CASSWWGSDGELFF
CDR3 DNA: TGCGCCAGCAGCTGGTGGGGATCTGACGGGGAGCTGTTTTTT

D gene: TRBD2
clone size: .
V gene: TRBV7-6
J gene: TRBJ2-2
CDR3 protein: CASSLGEGRATGELFF
CDR3 DNA: TGTGCCAGCAGCTTAGGGGAGGGCCGAGCCACCGGGGAGCTGTTTTTT

D gene: .
clone size: .
V gene: TRBV7-2
J gene: TRBJ2-7
CDR3 protein: CASSQEGLRGEQYF
CDR3 DNA: TGTGCCAGCAGCCAAGAGGGACTGAGAGGCGAGCAGTACTTC

D gene: TRBD1
clone size: .
V gene: TRBV10-2
J gene: TRBJ1-1
CDR3 protein: CASSEDRGQAFF
CDR3 DNA: TGCGCCAGCAGTGAAGACAGGGGGCAAGCTTTCTTT

D gene: .
clone size: .
V gene: TRBV19
J gene: TRBJ2-5
CDR3 protein: CASGAGETQYF
CDR3 DNA: TGTGCTTCAGGTGCGGGGGAGACCCAGTACTTC

D gene: .
clone size: once
V gene: TRBV6-6
J gene: TRBJ1-1
CDR3 protein: CASSPGSYTEAFF
CDR3 DNA: TGTGCCAGCAGTCCCGGGAGCTACACTGAAGCTTTCTTT

D gene: .
clone size: .
V gene: TRBV19
J gene: TRBJ1-4
CDR3 protein: CASKEGGEYEKLFF
CDR3 DNA: TGTGCCTCAAAGGAAGGGGGAGAGTACGAAAAACTGTTTTTT

D gene: .
clone size: .
V gene: TRBV6-5
J gene: TRBJ2-3
CDR3 protein: CASSSDSDTQYF
CDR3 DNA: TGTGCCAGCAGTTCTGATTCCGATACGCAGTATTTT

D gene: .
clone size: .
V gene: TRBV4-3
J gene: TRBJ1-1
CDR3 protein: CASSQPGDSRAEAFF
CDR3 DNA: TGCGCCAGCAGCCAACCCGGGGACTCTCGGGCTGAAGCTTTCTTT

D gene: .
clone size: .
V gene: TRBV5-4
J gene: TRBJ2-5
CDR3 protein: CASSLRTYQETQYF
CDR3 DNA: TGTGCCAGCAGCTTGAGGACCTACCAAGAGACCCAGTACTTC

D gene: .
clone size: .
V gene: TRBV5-1
J gene: TRBJ2-5
CDR3 protein: CASSPTGQETQYF
CDR3 DNA: TGCGCCAGCAGCCCCACAGGCCAAGAGACCCAGTACTTC

D gene: .
clone size: .
V gene: TRBV21-1
J gene: TRBJ2-5
CDR3 protein: CASSKGKGGHGETQYF
CDR3 DNA: TGTGCCAGCAGCAAAGGTAAGGGGGGACATGGAGAGACCCAGTACTTC

D gene: .
clone size: .
V gene: TRBV9
J gene: TRBJ2-2
CDR3 protein: CASSVARGTGELFF
CDR3 DNA: TGTGCCAGCAGCGTAGCAAGAGGGACCGGGGAGCTGTTTTTT

D gene: TRBD2
clone size: .
V gene: TRBV19
J gene: TRBJ2-2
CDR3 protein: CASTPKELAGTGELFF
CDR3 DNA: TGTGCCAGTACCCCAAAGGAGCTAGCGGGAACCGGGGAGCTGTTTTTT

D gene: TRBD2
clone size: .
V gene: TRBV7-9
J gene: TRBJ2-2
CDR3 protein: CASSSTSGPNTGELFF
CDR3 DNA: TGTGCCAGCAGCTCTACTAGCGGGCCGAACACCGGGGAGCTGTTTTTT

D gene: .
clone size: .
V gene: TRBV29-1
J gene: TRBJ2-1
CDR3 protein: CSVVQVSYNEQFF
CDR3 DNA: TGCAGCGTTGTTCAGGTATCCTACAATGAGCAGTTCTTC

D gene: .
clone size: once
V gene: TRBV19
J gene: TRBJ2-5
CDR3 protein: CASSPRAYRQETQYF
CDR3 DNA: TGTGCCAGTAGTCCCCGGGCATATCGACAAGAGACCCAGTACTTC

D gene: .
clone size: .
V gene: TRBV18
J gene: TRBJ2-6
CDR3 protein: CASSRPGAGANVLTF
CDR3 DNA: TGTGCCAGCTCACGACCCGGGGCTGGGGCCAACGTCCTGACTTTC

D gene: .
clone size: .
V gene: TRBV19
J gene: TRBJ1-5
CDR3 protein: CASSTSYAYSNQPQHF
CDR3 DNA: TGTGCCAGTAGTACTTCGTATGCGTATAGCAATCAGCCCCAGCATTTT

D gene: .
clone size: .
V gene: TRBV7-9
J gene: TRBJ2-7
CDR3 protein: CASSLPRDSYEQYF
CDR3 DNA: TGTGCCAGCAGCTTACCCAGGGACTCCTACGAGCAGTACTTC

D gene: .
clone size: once
V gene: TRBV14
J gene: TRBJ2-5
CDR3 protein: CASSQWDVGPQETQYF
CDR3 DNA: TGTGCCAGCAGCCAATGGGACGTAGGACCGCAAGAGACCCAGTACTTC

D gene: TRBD1
clone size: once
V gene: TRBV6-1
J gene: TRBJ1-2
CDR3 protein: CASRPGQGSWYGYTF
CDR3 DNA: TGTGCCAGCAGGCCGGGACAGGGAAGTTGGTATGGCTACACCTTC

D gene: .
clone size: .
V gene: TRBV2
J gene: TRBJ1-4
CDR3 protein: CASRVGGDGEKLFF
CDR3 DNA: TGTGCCAGCAGGGTAGGGGGTGACGGCGAAAAACTGTTTTTT

D gene: TRBD2
clone size: .
V gene: TRBV11-3
J gene: TRBJ2-3
CDR3 protein: CASSLGGTDTQYF
CDR3 DNA: TGTGCCAGCAGCTTGGGAGGGACAGATACGCAGTATTTT

D gene: .
clone size: .
V gene: TRBV18
J gene: TRBJ2-2
CDR3 protein: CASSLITGELFF
CDR3 DNA: TGTGCCAGCTCACTGATCACCGGGGAGCTGTTTTTT

D gene: .
clone size: once
V gene: TRBV28
J gene: TRBJ2-5
CDR3 protein: CASWIQGQETQYF
CDR3 DNA: TGTGCCAGTTGGATACAGGGCCAAGAGACCCAGTACTTC

D gene: .
clone size: .
V gene: TRBV6-1
J gene: TRBJ2-5
CDR3 protein: CASKSRGGQETQYF
CDR3 DNA: TGTGCCAGCAAAAGCAGGGGCGGCCAAGAGACCCAGTACTTC

D gene: .
clone size: .
V gene: TRBV29-1
J gene: TRBJ1-1
CDR3 protein: CSGTLSSTEAFF
CDR3 DNA: TGCAGCGGGACATTAAGTAGCACTGAAGCTTTCTTT

D gene: TRBD2
clone size: .
V gene: TRBV2
J gene: TRBJ2-5
CDR3 protein: CAGGRREGGETQYF
CDR3 DNA: TGTGCCGGCGGGCGGCGGGAGGGCGGGGAGACCCAGTACTTC

D gene: .
clone size: .
V gene: TRBV6-6
J gene: TRBJ2-2
CDR3 protein: CASSTSKRANTGELFF
CDR3 DNA: TGTGCCAGCAGTACCTCGAAGCGGGCGAACACCGGGGAGCTGTTTTTT

D gene: .
clone size: .
V gene: TRBV5-1
J gene: TRBJ2-4
CDR3 protein: CASSPRDGVDIQYF
CDR3 DNA: TGCGCCAGCAGCCCCCGGGACGGGGTAGACATTCAGTACTTC

D gene: .
clone size: .
V gene: TRBV5-4
J gene: TRBJ2-5
CDR3 protein: CASSDFEAGEYQETQYF
CDR3 DNA: TGTGCCAGCAGCGACTTCGAGGCCGGAGAGTACCAAGAGACCCAGTACTTC

D gene: .
clone size: .
V gene: TRBV11-2
J gene: TRBJ2-7
CDR3 protein: CASSLGRETSSYEQYF
CDR3 DNA: TGTGCCAGCAGCTTAGGTCGCGAAACCAGCTCCTACGAGCAGTACTTC

D gene: .
clone size: .
V gene: TRBV5-1
J gene: TRBJ1-1
CDR3 protein: CASSLAGSMNTEAFF
CDR3 DNA: TGCGCCAGCAGCTTGGCGGGGAGCATGAACACTGAAGCTTTCTTT

D gene: .
clone size: few
V gene: TRBV5-4
J gene: TRBJ2-3
CDR3 protein: CASSLDGVAGDTQYF
CDR3 DNA: TGTGCCAGCAGCTTGGACGGGGTCGCCGGAGATACGCAGTATTTT

D gene: .
clone size: .
V gene: TRBV11-2
J gene: TRBJ1-2
CDR3 protein: CASSLNRDDYGYTF
CDR3 DNA: TGTGCCAGCAGCTTAAATAGGGATGACTATGGCTACACCTTC

D gene: .
clone size: .
V gene: TRBV18
J gene: TRBJ2-6
CDR3 protein: CASSPLQSSGANVLTF
CDR3 DNA: TGTGCCAGCTCCCCCTTACAGAGCTCTGGGGCCAACGTCCTGACTTTC

D gene: .
clone size: .
V gene: TRBV11-2
J gene: TRBJ1-4
CDR3 protein: CASSATGYNEKLFF
CDR3 DNA: TGTGCCAGCAGCGCTACAGGGTATAATGAAAAACTGTTTTTT

D gene: .
clone size: once
V gene: TRBV9
J gene: TRBJ2-7
CDR3 protein: CASSVDSGAEQYF
CDR3 DNA: TGTGCCAGCAGCGTAGACTCAGGGGCCGAGCAGTACTTC

D gene: .
clone size: few
V gene: TRBV19
J gene: TRBJ1-5
CDR3 protein: CASSAGGGSYNQPQHF
CDR3 DNA: TGTGCCAGTTCCGCAGGCGGGGGGTCGTACAATCAGCCCCAGCATTTT

D gene: .
clone size: .
V gene: TRBV6-4
J gene: TRBJ1-2
CDR3 protein: CASSYFRGSNYGYTF
CDR3 DNA: TGTGCCAGCAGTTATTTCAGGGGATCTAACTATGGCTACACCTTC

D gene: TRBD1
clone size: once
V gene: TRBV25-1
J gene: TRBJ2-6
CDR3 protein: CASRTGGSNVLTF
CDR3 DNA: TGTGCCAGCCGGACAGGGGGCTCCAACGTCCTGACTTTC

D gene: TRBD2
clone size: .
V gene: TRBV28
J gene: TRBJ2-5
CDR3 protein: CASSGAGLQETQYF
CDR3 DNA: TGTGCCAGCAGTGGAGCGGGACTTCAAGAGACCCAGTACTTC

D gene: .
clone size: .
V gene: TRBV10-3
J gene: TRBJ2-7
CDR3 protein: CAVGQNYEQYF
CDR3 DNA: TGTGCCGTCGGACAAAACTACGAGCAGTACTTC

D gene: .
clone size: .
V gene: TRBV4-1
J gene: TRBJ1-6
CDR3 protein: CASSQASSSPLHF
CDR3 DNA: TGCGCCAGCAGCCAAGCGAGTAGTTCACCCCTCCACTTT

D gene: .
clone size: .
V gene: TRBV27
J gene: TRBJ2-5
CDR3 protein: CASSSGTGRKETQYF
CDR3 DNA: TGTGCCAGCAGTTCGGGGACTGGGAGAAAAGAGACCCAGTACTTC

D gene: .
clone size: .
V gene: TRBV10-1
J gene: TRBJ1-1
CDR3 protein: CASSEGANTEAFF
CDR3 DNA: TGCGCCAGCAGTGAGGGGGCTAACACTGAAGCTTTCTTT

D gene: .
clone size: .
V gene: TRBV19
J gene: TRBJ2-7
CDR3 protein: CASKGTGTYEQYF
CDR3 DNA: TGTGCCAGTAAAGGGACGGGTACCTACGAGCAGTACTTC

D gene: .
clone size: .
V gene: TRBV29-1
J gene: TRBJ1-1
CDR3 protein: CSVRNTEAFF
CDR3 DNA: TGCAGCGTCCGGAACACTGAAGCTTTCTTT

D gene: TRBD2
clone size: .
V gene: TRBV7-9
J gene: TRBJ2-1
CDR3 protein: CASSRWRESYNEQFF
CDR3 DNA: TGTGCCAGCAGCCGTTGGCGGGAGTCCTACAATGAGCAGTTCTTC

D gene: TRBD2
clone size: .
V gene: TRBV4-1
J gene: TRBJ2-2
CDR3 protein: CASSQPTSPGELFF
CDR3 DNA: TGCGCCAGCAGCCAGCCGACTAGCCCCGGGGAGCTGTTTTTT

D gene: .
clone size: .
V gene: TRBV5-6
J gene: TRBJ2-7
CDR3 protein: CASSSRVPQNEQYF
CDR3 DNA: TGTGCCAGCAGCTCCAGGGTGCCCCAAAACGAGCAGTACTTC

D gene: TRBD1
clone size: .
V gene: TRBV27
J gene: TRBJ1-3
CDR3 protein: CASSPAGTGGRGNTIYF
CDR3 DNA: TGTGCCAGCAGTCCCGCCGGGACAGGGGGTCGTGGAAACACCATATATTTT